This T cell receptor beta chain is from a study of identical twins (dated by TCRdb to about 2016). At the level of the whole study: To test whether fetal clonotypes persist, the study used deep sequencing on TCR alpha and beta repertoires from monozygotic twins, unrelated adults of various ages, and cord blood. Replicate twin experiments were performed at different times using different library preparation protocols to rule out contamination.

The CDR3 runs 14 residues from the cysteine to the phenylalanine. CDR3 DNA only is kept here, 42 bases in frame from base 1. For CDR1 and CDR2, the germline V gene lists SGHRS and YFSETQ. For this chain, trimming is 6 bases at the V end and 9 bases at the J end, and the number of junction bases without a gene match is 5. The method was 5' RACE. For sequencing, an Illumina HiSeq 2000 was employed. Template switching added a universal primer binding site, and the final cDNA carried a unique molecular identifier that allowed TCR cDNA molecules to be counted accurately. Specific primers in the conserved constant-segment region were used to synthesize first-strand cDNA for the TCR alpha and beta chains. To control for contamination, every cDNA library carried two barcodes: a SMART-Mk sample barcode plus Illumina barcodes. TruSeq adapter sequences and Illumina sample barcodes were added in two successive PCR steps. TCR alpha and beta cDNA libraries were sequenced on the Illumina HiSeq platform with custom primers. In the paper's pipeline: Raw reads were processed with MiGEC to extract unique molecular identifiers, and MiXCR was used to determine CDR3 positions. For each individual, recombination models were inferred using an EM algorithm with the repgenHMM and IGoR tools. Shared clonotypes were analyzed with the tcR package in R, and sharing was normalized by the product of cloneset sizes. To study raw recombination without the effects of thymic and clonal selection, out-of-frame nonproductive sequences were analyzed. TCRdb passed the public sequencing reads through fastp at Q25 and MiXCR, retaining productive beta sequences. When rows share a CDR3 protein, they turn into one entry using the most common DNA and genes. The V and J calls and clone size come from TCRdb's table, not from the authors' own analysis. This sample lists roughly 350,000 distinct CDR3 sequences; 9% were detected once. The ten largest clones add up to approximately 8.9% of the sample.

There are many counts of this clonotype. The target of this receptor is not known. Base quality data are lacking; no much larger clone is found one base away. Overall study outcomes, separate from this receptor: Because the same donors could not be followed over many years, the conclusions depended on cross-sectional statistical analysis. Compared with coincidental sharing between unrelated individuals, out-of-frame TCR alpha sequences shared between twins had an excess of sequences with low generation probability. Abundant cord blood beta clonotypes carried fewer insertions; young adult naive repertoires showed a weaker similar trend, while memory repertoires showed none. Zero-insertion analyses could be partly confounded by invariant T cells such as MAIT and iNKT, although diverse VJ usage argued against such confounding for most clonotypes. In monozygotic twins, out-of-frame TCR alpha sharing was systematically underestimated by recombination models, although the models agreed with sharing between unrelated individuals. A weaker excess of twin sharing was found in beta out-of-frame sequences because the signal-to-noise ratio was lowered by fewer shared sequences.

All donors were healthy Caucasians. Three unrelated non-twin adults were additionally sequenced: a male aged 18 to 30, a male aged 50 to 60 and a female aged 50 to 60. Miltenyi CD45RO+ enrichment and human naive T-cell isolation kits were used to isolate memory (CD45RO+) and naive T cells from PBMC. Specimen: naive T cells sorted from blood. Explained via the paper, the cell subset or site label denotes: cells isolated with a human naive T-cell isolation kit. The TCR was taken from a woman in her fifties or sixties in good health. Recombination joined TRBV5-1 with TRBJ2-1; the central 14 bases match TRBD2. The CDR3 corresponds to CASIGTSGRIEQFF. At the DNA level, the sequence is TGCGCCAGCATCGGGACTAGCGGGAGAATTGAGCAGTTCTTC.